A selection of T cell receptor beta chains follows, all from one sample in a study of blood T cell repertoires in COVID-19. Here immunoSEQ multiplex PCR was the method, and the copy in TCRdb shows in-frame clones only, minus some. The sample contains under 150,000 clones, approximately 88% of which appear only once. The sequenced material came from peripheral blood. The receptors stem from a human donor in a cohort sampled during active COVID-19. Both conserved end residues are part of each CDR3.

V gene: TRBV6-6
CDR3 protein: CASYGRGEGSYEQYF

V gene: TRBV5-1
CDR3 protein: CASSLATANYGYTF

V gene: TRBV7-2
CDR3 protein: CASSLYGGLYQPQHF

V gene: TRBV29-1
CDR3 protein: CSVGTASLYGYTF

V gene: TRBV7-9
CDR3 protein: CASSIRGTGNEKLFF

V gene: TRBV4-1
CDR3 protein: CASSQEGPGGTDTQYF

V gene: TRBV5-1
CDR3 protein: CASSTGTVATNEKLFF

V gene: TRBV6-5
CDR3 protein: CASRTGGTDTQYF

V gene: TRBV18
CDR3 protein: CASSPWAFRTASYNEQFF

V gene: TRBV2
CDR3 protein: CASRAVAAETQYF

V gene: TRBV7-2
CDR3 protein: CASSLSGGLLGTQYF

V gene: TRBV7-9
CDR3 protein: CASSTNLGADTQYF

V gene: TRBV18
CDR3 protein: CASSADNAPNEQFF

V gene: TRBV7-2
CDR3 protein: CASSLVWGRRGLSYEQYF

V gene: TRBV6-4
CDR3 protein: CASRVDLAGSTDTQYF

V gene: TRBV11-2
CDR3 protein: CASSLGTGFTYEQYF

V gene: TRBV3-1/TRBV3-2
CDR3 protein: CASSPWRGGEVSEGNVLTF